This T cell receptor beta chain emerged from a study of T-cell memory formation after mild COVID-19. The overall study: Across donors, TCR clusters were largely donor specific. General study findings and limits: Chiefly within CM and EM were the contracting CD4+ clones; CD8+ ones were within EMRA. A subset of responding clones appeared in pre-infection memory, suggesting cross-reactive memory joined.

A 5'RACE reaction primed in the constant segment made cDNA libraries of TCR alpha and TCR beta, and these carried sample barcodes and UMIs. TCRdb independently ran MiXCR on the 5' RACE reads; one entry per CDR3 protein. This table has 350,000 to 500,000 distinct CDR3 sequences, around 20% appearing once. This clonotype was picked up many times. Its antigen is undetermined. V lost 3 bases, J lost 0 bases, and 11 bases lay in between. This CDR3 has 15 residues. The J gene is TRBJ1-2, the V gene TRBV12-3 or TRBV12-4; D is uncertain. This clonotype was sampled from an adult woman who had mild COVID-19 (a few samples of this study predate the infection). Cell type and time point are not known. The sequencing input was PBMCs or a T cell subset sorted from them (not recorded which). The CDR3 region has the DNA TGTGCCAGCAGTTTCTCGGACCGCCCTAACTATGGCTACACCTTC. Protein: CASSFSDRPNYGYTF.